A selection of T cell receptor beta chains follows, all from one sample in a study of post-analysis software for immune sequencing data. TCRdb re-called the PCR reads through MiXCR, storing one row per CDR3 protein. In the table there are hundreds of thousands of distinct CDR3 sequences, around 53% of which are singletons. Sequences were obtained from blood. The origin of the receptors is a girl aged 10 to 17 with multiple sclerosis. Both conserved end residues are part of each CDR3. D genes are given only for firm matches. Clone size is stated in some rows and not others, as once, few, many or a class when expanded.

TRBD2,TRBV12-3/TRBV12-4,TRBJ2-1,few,CASSAPGTSSRNEQFF,TGTGCCAGCAGTGCCCCCGGGACTAGCTCACGGAATGAGCAGTTCTTC
TRBD1,TRBV29-1,TRBJ2-5,NA,CSVDRGRDEQYF,TGCAGCGTTGATAGGGGGCGAGACGAGCAGTATTTC
NA,TRBV7-2,TRBJ2-7,NA,CASSLRDVRYEQYF,TGTGCCAGCAGCCTCCGGGACGTCCGCTACGAGCAGTACTTC
TRBD1,TRBV11-2,TRBJ1-1,NA,CASSARQGMNTEAFF,TGTGCCAGCAGCGCCCGACAGGGAATGAACACTGAAGCTTTCTTT
NA,TRBV5-6,TRBJ2-5,few,CASSFRERETQYF,TGTGCCAGCAGCTTTAGGGAGAGGGAGACCCAGTACTTC
TRBD1,TRBV20-1,TRBJ2-3,NA,CSARPGRGRTDTQYF,TGCAGTGCTAGGCCGGGTAGGGGGCGTACAGATACGCAGTATTTT
TRBD2,TRBV7-9,TRBJ2-7,NA,CASSLALSGRNEQYF,TGTGCCAGCAGCTTAGCGCTAAGCGGGAGGAACGAGCAGTACTTC
NA,TRBV15,TRBJ2-7,NA,CATSRDLGSGLEQYF,TGTGCCACCAGCAGAGATCTCGGGAGTGGGCTCGAGCAGTACTTC
TRBD2,TRBV6-1,TRBJ2-3,NA,CASSDSPATSGGPSSTDTQYF,TGTGCCAGCAGTGATTCCCCGGCAACTAGCGGCGGTCCCTCAAGCACAGATACGCAGTATTTT
TRBD2,TRBV3-1,TRBJ2-4,once,CASSQAASGGGSLDIQYF,TGTGCCAGCAGCCAAGCGGCTAGCGGGGGTGGAAGTCTTGACATTCAGTACTTC
TRBD1,TRBV6-5,TRBJ1-4,few,CASSLGTGRRGEKLFF,TGTGCCAGCAGCCTCGGGACAGGCAGACGGGGTGAAAAACTGTTTTTT
NA,TRBV12-3/TRBV12-4,TRBJ2-5,few,CASSGDYQETQYF,TGTGCCAGCAGCGGCGATTACCAAGAGACCCAGTACTTC
TRBD2,TRBV7-3,TRBJ2-3,NA,CASSSKREARTDTQYF,TGTGCCAGCAGCTCCAAGCGGGAGGCCAGGACAGATACGCAGTATTTT
NA,TRBV10-3,TRBJ2-7,NA,CAIGYSWEQYF,TGTGCCATCGGATACAGTTGGGAGCAGTACTTC
NA,TRBV27,TRBJ2-3,NA,CASAFWVAADTQYF,TGTGCCAGCGCGTTCTGGGTGGCCGCAGATACGCAGTATTTT
TRBD2,TRBV27,TRBJ2-1,NA,CASSSPSNLAGARNEQFF,TGTGCCAGCAGTTCCCCGTCCAACTTAGCGGGAGCACGGAATGAGCAGTTCTTC
NA,TRBV29-1,TRBJ2-7,NA,CSVGPPGSYEQYF,TGCAGCGTTGGGCCCCCGGGGTCCTACGAGCAGTACTTC
TRBD1,TRBV12-3/TRBV12-4,TRBJ2-1,NA,CASSGRDRGLRFF,TGTGCCAGCAGTGGCCGGGACAGGGGGCTTAGGTTCTTC
NA,TRBV6-5,TRBJ1-2,NA,CASSYSVRGGYTF,TGTGCCAGCAGTTACTCGGTCAGGGGAGGCTACACCTTC
NA,TRBV6-5,TRBJ1-1,NA,CASYHLGEIAAFF,TGTGCCAGTTACCACCTAGGGGAAATAGCGGCTTTCTTT
NA,TRBV12-3/TRBV12-4,TRBJ2-7,NA,CASSLSGRSKSYEQYF,TGTGCCAGCAGTTTAAGCGGGCGGTCAAAATCCTACGAGCAGTACTTC
NA,TRBV5-1,TRBJ2-3,NA,CASSFGGVDTQYF,TGCGCCAGCAGCTTTGGGGGAGTTGATACGCAGTATTTT
NA,TRBV20-1,TRBJ2-4,NA,CSARDGAFLGKNIQYF,TGCAGTGCTAGAGATGGGGCCTTCCTTGGCAAAAACATTCAGTACTTC
TRBD2,TRBV7-9,TRBJ2-2,few,CASSLRTSGPDRTGELFF,TGTGCCAGCAGCTTAAGGACTAGCGGGCCCGACCGCACCGGGGAGCTGTTTTTT
TRBD2,TRBV29-1,TRBJ2-1,few,CSYLGREYNEQFF,TGCAGCTACCTAGGGCGGGAGTACAATGAGCAGTTCTTC
NA,TRBV20-1,TRBJ2-7,NA,CSAPERGLSYEQYF,TGCAGTGCTCCCGAGAGGGGACTCTCCTACGAGCAGTACTTC
NA,TRBV20-1,TRBJ1-2,NA,CSARPPQALDYGYTF,TGCAGTGCTAGGCCCCCACAAGCATTAGACTATGGCTACACCTTC
TRBD1,TRBV7-2,TRBJ1-5,NA,CASSLGGPGGLQPQHF,TGTGCCAGCAGCTTAGGGGGGCCAGGGGGCCTTCAGCCCCAGCATTTT
NA,TRBV20-1,TRBJ1-4,NA,CSARSREADEKLFF,TGCAGTGCTAGGAGCAGGGAAGCGGATGAAAAACTGTTTTTT
NA,TRBV5-5,TRBJ2-7,NA,CASSLDWGREQYF,TGTGCCAGCAGCTTGGACTGGGGGCGCGAGCAGTACTTC
TRBD1,TRBV20-1,TRBJ1-2,NA,CSAANRGNGYTF,TGCAGTGCTGCTAACAGGGGGAATGGCTACACCTTC
NA,TRBV20-1,TRBJ2-1,NA,CSAGVEQFF,TGCAGCGCTGGGGTTGAGCAGTTCTTC
NA,TRBV12-3/TRBV12-4,TRBJ2-1,once,CASRPWGVGVNNEQFF,TGTGCCAGCAGACCCTGGGGGGTAGGGGTCAACAATGAGCAGTTCTTC
TRBD2,TRBV5-4,TRBJ2-7,NA,CASSGIGRGAHEQYF,TGTGCCAGCAGCGGGATTGGGAGGGGAGCACACGAGCAGTACTTC
NA,TRBV11-2,TRBJ2-1,NA,CASSLGMWRGRYNEQFF,TGTGCCAGCAGCTTAGGTATGTGGCGGGGCCGCTACAATGAGCAGTTCTTC
NA,TRBV14,TRBJ2-7,NA,CASSQVRGYNEQYF,TGTGCCAGCAGCCAAGTACGGGGATACAATGAGCAGTACTTC
NA,TRBV6-6,TRBJ2-7,NA,CASSTLDSLYEQYF,TGTGCCAGCAGTACCCTGGACTCATTATACGAGCAGTACTTC